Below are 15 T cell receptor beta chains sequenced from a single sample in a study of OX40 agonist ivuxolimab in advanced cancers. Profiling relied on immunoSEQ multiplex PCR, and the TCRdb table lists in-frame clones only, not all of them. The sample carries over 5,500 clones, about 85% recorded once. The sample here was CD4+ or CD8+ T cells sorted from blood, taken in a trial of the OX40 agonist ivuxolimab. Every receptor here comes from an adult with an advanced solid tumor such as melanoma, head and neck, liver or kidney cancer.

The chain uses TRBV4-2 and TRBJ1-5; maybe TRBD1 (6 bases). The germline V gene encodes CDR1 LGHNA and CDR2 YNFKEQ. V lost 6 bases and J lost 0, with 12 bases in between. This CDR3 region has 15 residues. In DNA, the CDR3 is TGTGCCAGCAGACTGGACAGAACTAGCAATCAGCCCCAGCATTTT. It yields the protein CASRLDRTSNQPQHF.

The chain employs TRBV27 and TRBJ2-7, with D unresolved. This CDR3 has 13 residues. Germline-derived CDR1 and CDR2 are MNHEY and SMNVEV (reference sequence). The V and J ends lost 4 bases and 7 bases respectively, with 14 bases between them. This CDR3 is CASSSRPREEQYF. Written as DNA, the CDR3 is TGTGCCAGCAGTTCCCGGCCAAGGGAAGAGCAGTACTTC.

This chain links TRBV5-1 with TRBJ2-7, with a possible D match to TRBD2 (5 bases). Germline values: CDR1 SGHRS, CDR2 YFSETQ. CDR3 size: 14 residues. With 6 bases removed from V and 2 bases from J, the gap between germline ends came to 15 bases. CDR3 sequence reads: CASKPPGSAYEQYF. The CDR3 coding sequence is TGCGCCAGCAAACCCCCGGGGTCGGCCTACGAGCAGTACTTC.

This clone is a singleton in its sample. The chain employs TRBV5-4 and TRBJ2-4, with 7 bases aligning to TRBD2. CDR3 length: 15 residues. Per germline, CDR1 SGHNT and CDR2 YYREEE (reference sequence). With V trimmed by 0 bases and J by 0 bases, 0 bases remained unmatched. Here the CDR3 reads CASSLAGGAKNIQYF. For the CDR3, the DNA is TGTGCCAGCAGCTTGGCGGGGGGAGCCAAAAACATTCAGTACTTC.

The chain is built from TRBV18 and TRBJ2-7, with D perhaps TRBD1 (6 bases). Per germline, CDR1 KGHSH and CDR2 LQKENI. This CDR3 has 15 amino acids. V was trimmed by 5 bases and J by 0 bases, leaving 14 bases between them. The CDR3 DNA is TGTGCCAGCTCATCAAACAGGGAACCCTCCTACGAGCAGTACTTC. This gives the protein CASSSNREPSYEQYF. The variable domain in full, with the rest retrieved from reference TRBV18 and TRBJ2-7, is NAGVMQNPRHLVRRRGQEARLRCSPMKGHSHVYWYRQLPEEGLKFMVYLQKENIIDESGMPKERFSAEFPKEGPSILRIQQVVRGDSAAYFCASSSNREPSYEQYFGPGTRLTVT.

The CDR3 sequence is CASSLRGLRYGYTF. The CDR3 DNA is TGTGCCAGCAGTTTAAGGGGATTGAGGTATGGCTACACCTTC. V gene TRBV28 combines with J gene TRBJ1-2; tentative D call: TRBD1 (5 bases). The CDR3 covers 14 residues. Trimming pared 2 bases from V and 5 bases from J, leaving 12 bases between. CDR1 MDHEN and CDR2 SYDVKM come from the germline V gene.

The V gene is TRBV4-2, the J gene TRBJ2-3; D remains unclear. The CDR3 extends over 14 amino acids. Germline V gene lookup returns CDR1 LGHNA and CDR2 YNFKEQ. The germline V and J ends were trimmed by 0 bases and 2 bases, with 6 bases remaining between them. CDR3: CASSQEQATDTQYF. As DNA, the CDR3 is TGTGCCAGCAGCCAAGAACAAGCCACAGATACGCAGTATTTT.

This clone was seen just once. The CDR3 DNA reads as TGTGCCAGCAGTGAAGCACCGACTTGGTACAATGAGCAGTTCTTC. Its translation is CASSEAPTWYNEQFF. The chain carries TRBV6-1 and TRBJ2-1; no clear D gene. V dropped 0 bases and J dropped 4 bases, with 10 bases sitting between them. Germline V gene lookup returns CDR1 MNHNS and CDR2 SASEGT. The CDR3 length is 15 residues.

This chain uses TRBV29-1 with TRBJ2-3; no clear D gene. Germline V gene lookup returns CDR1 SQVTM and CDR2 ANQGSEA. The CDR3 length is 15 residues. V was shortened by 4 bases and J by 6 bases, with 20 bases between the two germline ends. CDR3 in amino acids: CSVVGFPPLRDTQYF. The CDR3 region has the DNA TGCAGCGTTGTCGGCTTCCCTCCGCTCCGTGATACGCAGTATTTT.

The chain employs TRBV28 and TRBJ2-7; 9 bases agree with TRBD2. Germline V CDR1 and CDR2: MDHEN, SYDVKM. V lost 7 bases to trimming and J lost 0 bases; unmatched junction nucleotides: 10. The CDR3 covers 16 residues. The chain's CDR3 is CASTLTPGLASYEQYF. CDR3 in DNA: TGTGCCAGCACCCTCACGCCGGGACTAGCCTCCTACGAGCAGTACTTC.

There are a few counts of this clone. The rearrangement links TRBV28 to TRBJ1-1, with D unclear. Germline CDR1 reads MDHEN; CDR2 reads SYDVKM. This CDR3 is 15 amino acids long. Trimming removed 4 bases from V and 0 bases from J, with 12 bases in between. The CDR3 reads CASSSAAGMNTEAFF. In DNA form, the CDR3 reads TGTGCCAGCAGTTCGGCAGCTGGAATGAACACTGAAGCTTTCTTT.

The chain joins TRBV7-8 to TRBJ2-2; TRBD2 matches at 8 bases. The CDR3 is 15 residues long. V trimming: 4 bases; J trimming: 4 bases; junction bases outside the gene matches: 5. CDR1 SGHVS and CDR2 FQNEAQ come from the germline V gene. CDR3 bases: TGTGCCAGCAGCTCCTTTGCGGGAGGCACCGGGGAGCTGTTTTTT. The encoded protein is CASSSFAGGTGELFF.

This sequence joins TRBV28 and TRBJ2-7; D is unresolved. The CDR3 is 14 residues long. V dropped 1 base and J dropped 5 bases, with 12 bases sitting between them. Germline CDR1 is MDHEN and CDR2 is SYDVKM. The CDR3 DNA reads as TGTGCCAGCAGTTTATTTACAGCCACGGACGAGCAGTACTTC. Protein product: CASSLFTATDEQYF. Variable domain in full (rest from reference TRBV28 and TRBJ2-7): DVKVTQSSRYLVKRTGEKVFLECVQDMDHENMFWYRQDPGLGLRLIYFSYDVKMKEKGDIPEGYSVSREKKERFSLILESASTNQTSMYLCASSLFTATDEQYFGPGTRLTVT.

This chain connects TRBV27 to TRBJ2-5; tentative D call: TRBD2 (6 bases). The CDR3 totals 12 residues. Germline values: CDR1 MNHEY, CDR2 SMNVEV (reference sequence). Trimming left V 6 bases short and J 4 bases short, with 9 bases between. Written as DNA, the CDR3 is TGTGCCAGCAGCCGGAGGGGAGAGACCCAGTACTTC. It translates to CASSRRGETQYF.

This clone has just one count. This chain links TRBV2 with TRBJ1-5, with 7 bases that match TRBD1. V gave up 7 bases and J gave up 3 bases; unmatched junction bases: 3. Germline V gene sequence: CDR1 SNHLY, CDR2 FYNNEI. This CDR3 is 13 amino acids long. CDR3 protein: CASTGGINQPQHF. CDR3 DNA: TGTGCCAGCACAGGGGGGATCAATCAGCCCCAGCATTTT.